The 16 T cell receptor beta chains below all came from one sample that was sequenced in a study of T cells after yellow fever vaccination. TCRdb called the 5' RACE reads again in MiXCR, with one record for every CDR3 protein. The data hold under 150,000 distinct CDR3 sequences, with approximately 16% observed a single time. The sequencing here drew on CD8+ T cells sorted from PBMCs, taken 5 days after the yellow fever booster vaccination. These receptors originate from a man aged 18 to 30 who received the YFV17D yellow fever vaccine.

The chain couples TRBV19 to TRBJ1-2; 7 positions match TRBD1. CDR1 is LNHDA and CDR2 is SQIVND in the germline V gene (reference sequence). The CDR3 loop spans 15 amino acids. The V and J ends lost 3 bases and 8 bases, in that order; junction bases with no gene match: 12. The chain's CDR3 is CASSIPADRVLGYTF. Written as DNA, the CDR3 is TGTGCCAGTAGTATCCCAGCCGACAGGGTCTTGGGCTACACCTTC.

This clonotype showed up many times. The V call is TRBV4-1, the J call TRBJ2-2; 11 bases align to TRBD2. The CDR3 totals 14 residues. The junction had 2 bases not matched to a gene; V was cut back by 3 bases and J by 8 bases. Germline V CDR1 and CDR2: MGHRA, YSYEKL. CDR3 sequence: CASSQRTSGGELFF. In DNA, the CDR3 is TGCGCCAGCAGCCAGCGGACTAGCGGGGGGGAGCTGTTTTTT.

J is TRBJ2-1 and V is TRBV29-1, with unresolved D. The V gene lost 3 bases and the J gene lost 4 bases, with 13 bases spanning the gap. CDR3 size: 14 residues. Germline CDR1 reads SQVTM; CDR2 reads ANQGSEA. CDR3 amino acids: CSVETDPLYNEQFF. DNA of the CDR3: TGCAGCGTTGAGACCGATCCCCTGTACAATGAGCAGTTCTTC.

This clonotype was detected a few times. The rearrangement uses TRBV20-1 and TRBJ2-1; perhaps TRBD2 as D (6 bases). The CDR3 contains 12 residues. CDR1 DFQATT and CDR2 SNEGSKA come from the germline V gene (reference sequence). V was trimmed by 5 bases and J by 5 bases, leaving 10 bases between them. The CDR3 is CSAPRGNNEQFF. In DNA form, the CDR3 reads TGCAGTGCTCCTCGGGGGAACAATGAGCAGTTCTTC.

A note on this clonotype: With a much larger clone just one base away, this may be a read error. CDR3 bases: TGCGCCAGCAGCTCGAATTGGCTAGCTACTAATGAGCAGTTCTTC. Protein: CASSSNWLATNEQFF. This rearrangement joins TRBV5-1 to TRBJ2-1; the D gene is possibly TRBD2 (5 bases). Trimming cost V 3 bases and J 7 bases, with 17 bases left between them. The CDR3 has 15 amino acids. Germline-derived CDR1 and CDR2 are SGHRS and YFSETQ. The complete variable domain, with remaining parts taken from reference TRBV5-1 and TRBJ2-1, reads KAGVTQTPRYLIKTRGQQVTLSCSPISGHRSVSWYQQTPGQGLQFLFEYFSETQRNKGNFPGRFSGRQFSNSRSEMNVSTLELGDSALYLCASSSNWLATNEQFFGPGTRLTVL.

This clonotype has more than one count but fewer than ten. The chain uses TRBV7-9 and TRBJ2-3; 10 nucleotides align to TRBD1. The V and J ends lost 5 bases and 2 bases, in that order; junction bases with no gene match: 10. This CDR3 is 17 amino acids long. In germline, CDR1 is SEHNR, CDR2 FQNEAQ (reference sequence). The CDR3 region is CASSPHGQGGITDTQYF. The CDR3 coding sequence is TGTGCCAGCAGCCCACATGGACAGGGGGGAATCACAGATACGCAGTATTTT.

Only a few counts were recorded for this clonotype. This chain joins TRBV11-2 and TRBJ2-3, with 12 bases identical to TRBD2. This CDR3 is 16 amino acids long. Trimming took 6 bases from V and 1 from J; bases not matched to a gene: 5. Germline-derived CDR1 and CDR2 are SGHAT and FQNNGV. The CDR3 sequence: CASRPPSGGGTDTQYF. For the CDR3, the DNA is TGTGCCAGCAGACCCCCTAGCGGGGGGGGCACAGATACGCAGTATTTT.

This clonotype was observed many times. The chain is built from TRBV4-3 and TRBJ1-6; 7 bases fit TRBD1. The CDR3 spans 15 residues. V trimming: 4 bases; J trimming: 2 bases; junction bases outside the gene matches: 2. Germline-derived CDR1 and CDR2 are LGHNA and YSLEER. In DNA, the CDR3 is TGCGCCAGCAGCCCCGGGACAGCCTATAATTCACCCCTCCACTTT. Protein: CASSPGTAYNSPLHF.

The V call is TRBV10-1, the J call TRBJ2-1; 7 bases fit TRBD2. This CDR3 region has 13 residues. Germline V CDR1 and CDR2: WNHNN, SYGVQD (reference sequence). J was trimmed by 4 bases and V by 6 bases; bases with no gene match: 3. CDR3 in DNA: TGCGCCAGCAGCGGGGGGAATTACAATGAGCAGTTCTTC. Translating it yields CASSGGNYNEQFF.

V gene TRBV29-1 combines with J gene TRBJ2-5; D call uncertain. Germline V gives CDR1 SQVTM, CDR2 ANQGSEA. With 5 bases removed from V and 5 bases from J, the gap between germline ends came to 15 bases. The CDR3 consists of 13 residues. CDR3 DNA: TGCAGCGTTAACCTGATGGACGGGGAGACCCAGTACTTC. Protein sequence: CSVNLMDGETQYF.

This clonotype was seen a few times. The chain has TRBV12-5 and TRBJ2-7; unclear D gene. The length of the CDR3 is 12 residues. V was shortened by 1 base and J by 6 bases, with 7 bases between the two germline ends. Germline V gives CDR1 LGHNT, CDR2 FRNRAP. The CDR3 DNA reads as TGTGCTAGTGGTTTGGAGAGAAGCGAGCAGTACTTC. Protein product: CASGLERSEQYF.

This sequence joins TRBV6-1 and TRBJ2-7, with D hard to call. CDR1 is MNHNS, CDR2 SASEGT, per germline. The V end was cut by 6 bases, the J end by 3 bases, with 6 bases between. This CDR3 has 11 residues. CDR3 in DNA: TGTGCCAGCAGGGTAAACTACGAGCAGTACGTC. Translating gives CASRVNYEQYV.

In its sample, this clonotype was seen many times. The V gene is TRBV29-1, the J gene TRBJ2-3, with a tentative D call TRBD2 (6 bases). CDR1 and CDR2 (germline): SQVTM, ANQGSEA. The CDR3 covers 11 residues. With 6 bases removed from V and 8 bases from J, the gap between germline ends came to 12 bases. In DNA, the CDR3 is TGCAGCGTACGAAAGGAGGGTACGCAGTATTTT. It specifies CSVRKEGTQYF.

This clonotype was detected only a few times. The chain uses TRBV3-2 and TRBJ1-5. TRBV3-2 is listed as a pseudogene. The CDR3 is made up of 17 amino acids. The DNA for the CDR3 is TGTGCCAGCAGCCAAGATTTTAGCAGGTTTAGCAATCAGCCCCAGCATTTT. It translates to CASSQDFSRFSNQPQHF.

In this sample, this clonotype turned up a few times. The chain carries TRBV10-3 and TRBJ1-5, with 9 bases identical to TRBD1. J lost 4 bases, V lost 6 bases, and 4 bases had no gene match. The CDR3 spans 14 residues. Germline loops: CDR1 ENHRY, CDR2 SYGVKD. The CDR3 DNA is TGTGCCATCAGGGACAGGGGAGAGAATCAGCCCCAGCATTTT. This encodes CAIRDRGENQPQHF.

This clonotype showed up just a few times. The chain carries TRBV18 and TRBJ2-6, with D tentatively TRBD1 (5 bases). Trimming took off 2 bases at V and 2 bases at J, with 7 bases between the two ends. There are 15 residues in the CDR3. CDR1 KGHSH and CDR2 LQKENI come from the germline V gene. The CDR3 sequence: CASSPAGPGANVLTF. The CDR3 nucleotides read TGTGCCAGCTCACCAGCAGGGCCTGGGGCCAACGTCCTGACTTTC.